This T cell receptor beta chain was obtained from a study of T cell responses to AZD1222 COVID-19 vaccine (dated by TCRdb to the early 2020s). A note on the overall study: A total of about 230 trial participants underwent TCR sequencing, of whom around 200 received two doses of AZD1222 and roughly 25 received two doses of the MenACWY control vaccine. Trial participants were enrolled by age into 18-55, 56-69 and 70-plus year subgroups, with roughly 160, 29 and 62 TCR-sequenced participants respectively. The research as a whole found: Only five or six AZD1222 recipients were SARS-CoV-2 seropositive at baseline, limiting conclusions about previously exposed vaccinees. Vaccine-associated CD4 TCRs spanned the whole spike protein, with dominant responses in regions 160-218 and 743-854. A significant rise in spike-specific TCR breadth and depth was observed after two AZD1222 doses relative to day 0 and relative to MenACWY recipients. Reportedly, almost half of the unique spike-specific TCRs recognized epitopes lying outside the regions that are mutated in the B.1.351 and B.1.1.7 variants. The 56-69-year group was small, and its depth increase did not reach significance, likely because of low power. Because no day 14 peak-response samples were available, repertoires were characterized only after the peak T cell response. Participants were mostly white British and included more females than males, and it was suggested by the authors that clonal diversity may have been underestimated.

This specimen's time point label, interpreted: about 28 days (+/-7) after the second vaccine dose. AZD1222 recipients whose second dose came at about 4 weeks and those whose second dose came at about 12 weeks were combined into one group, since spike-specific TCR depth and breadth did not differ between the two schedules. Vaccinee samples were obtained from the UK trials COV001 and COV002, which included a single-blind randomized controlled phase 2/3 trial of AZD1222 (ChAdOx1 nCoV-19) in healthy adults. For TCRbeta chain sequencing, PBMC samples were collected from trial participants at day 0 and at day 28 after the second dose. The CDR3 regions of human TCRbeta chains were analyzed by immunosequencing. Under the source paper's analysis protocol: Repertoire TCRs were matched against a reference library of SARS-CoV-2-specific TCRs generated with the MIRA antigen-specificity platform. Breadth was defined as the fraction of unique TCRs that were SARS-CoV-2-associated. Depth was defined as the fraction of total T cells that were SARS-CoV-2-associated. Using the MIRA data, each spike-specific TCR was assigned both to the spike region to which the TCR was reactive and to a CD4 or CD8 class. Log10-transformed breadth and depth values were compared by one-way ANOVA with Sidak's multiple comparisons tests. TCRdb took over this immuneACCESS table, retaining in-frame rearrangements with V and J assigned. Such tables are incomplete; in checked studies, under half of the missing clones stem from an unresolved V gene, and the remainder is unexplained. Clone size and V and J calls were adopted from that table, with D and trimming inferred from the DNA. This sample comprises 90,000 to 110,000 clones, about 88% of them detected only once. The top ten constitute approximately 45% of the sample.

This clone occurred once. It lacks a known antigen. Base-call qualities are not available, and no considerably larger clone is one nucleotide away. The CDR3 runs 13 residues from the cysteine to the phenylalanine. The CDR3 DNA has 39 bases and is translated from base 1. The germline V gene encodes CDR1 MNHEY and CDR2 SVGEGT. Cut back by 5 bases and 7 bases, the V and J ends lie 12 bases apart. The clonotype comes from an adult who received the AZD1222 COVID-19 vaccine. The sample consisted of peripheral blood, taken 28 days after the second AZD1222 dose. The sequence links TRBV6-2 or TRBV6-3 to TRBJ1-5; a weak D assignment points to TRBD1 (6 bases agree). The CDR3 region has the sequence CASSPRGGQPQHF. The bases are TGTGCCAGCAGTCCCCGGGGGGGCCAGCCCCAGCATTTT.